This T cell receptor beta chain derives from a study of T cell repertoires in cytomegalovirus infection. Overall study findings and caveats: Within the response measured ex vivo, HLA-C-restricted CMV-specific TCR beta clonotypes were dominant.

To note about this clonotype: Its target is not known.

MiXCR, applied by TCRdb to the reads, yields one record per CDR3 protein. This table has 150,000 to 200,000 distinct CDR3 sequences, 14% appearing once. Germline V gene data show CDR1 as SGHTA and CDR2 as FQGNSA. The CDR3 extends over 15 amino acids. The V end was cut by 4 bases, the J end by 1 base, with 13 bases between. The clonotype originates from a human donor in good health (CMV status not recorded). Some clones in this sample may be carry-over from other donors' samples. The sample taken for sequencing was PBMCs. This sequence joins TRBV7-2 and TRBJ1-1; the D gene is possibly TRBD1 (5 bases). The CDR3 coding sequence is TGTGCCAGCAGCTATGGCTTAAGGGGGAACACTGAAGCTTTCTTT. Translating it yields CASSYGLRGNTEAFF. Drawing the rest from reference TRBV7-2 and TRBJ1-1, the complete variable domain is GAGVSQSPSNKVTEKGKDVELRCDPISGHTALYWYRQSLGQGLEFLIYFQGNSAPDKSGLPSDRFSAERTGGSVSTLTIQRTQQEDSAVYLCASSYGLRGNTEAFFGQGTRLTVV.